These T cell receptor beta chains were read from a single sample in a study of blood T cell repertoires in COVID-19. TCRdb's copy holds only in-frame clones and misses some; the assay was immunoSEQ multiplex PCR. Of about 480,000 clones listed, approximately 87% are singletons. The sequencing input was PBMCs or T cells enriched from blood (not recorded which). These receptors all come from a middle-aged woman who had recovered from COVID-19. The CDR3 runs from the conserved cysteine through the conserved F or W. Fields, in order: D gene, J gene, V gene, clone size, CDR3 DNA, CDR3 protein. The D gene is left open where the match is weak. Size is omitted from some rows. Given values are once, few, many or a class for expanded clones.

>.|TRBJ2-7|TRBV7-2|.
TGTGCCAGCAGGCGGGACTCCCTCCGGAGGGAGCAGTACTTC
CASRRDSLRREQYF
>TRBD1|TRBJ1-1|TRBV5-5|.
TGTGCCAGCAGTTGGGACAGGAACACTGAAGCTTTCTTT
CASSWDRNTEAFF
>.|TRBJ2-7|TRBV30|.
TGTGCCTGGAGTGGTTTCGGCTCCTACGAGCAGTACTTC
CAWSGFGSYEQYF
>.|TRBJ2-3|TRBV25-1|.
TGTGCCAGCAGTGTGGGGGGAATCGGCACAGATACGCAGTATTTT
CASSVGGIGTDTQYF
>.|TRBJ1-1|TRBV18|.
TGTGCCAGCTCACCACGGCAGGGTGAGTCCACTGAAGCTTTCTTT
CASSPRQGESTEAFF
>TRBD2|TRBJ2-7|TRBV30|.
TGTGCCTTCCGGGACTACTCCTACGAGCAGTACTTC
CAFRDYSYEQYF
>TRBD2|TRBJ2-5|TRBV7-2|.
TGTGCCAGCAGCTCACAGAGCGGGAGGGGGAGAGAGACCCAGTACTTC
CASSSQSGRGRETQYF
>TRBD1|TRBJ1-6|TRBV6-2/TRBV6-3|.
TGTGCCAGCAGTTCCACATACAGGGGATTAAGATCACCCCTCCACTTT
CASSSTYRGLRSPLHF
>.|TRBJ1-6|TRBV4-3|few
TGCGCCAGCAGCCAAGATGGAGCTCGAAATTCACCCCTCCACTTT
CASSQDGARNSPLHF
>TRBD2|TRBJ2-7|TRBV18|.
TGTGCCAGCTCACCTAGCGGGGGGGGCTCCTACGAGCAGTACTTC
CASSPSGGGSYEQYF
>.|TRBJ1-2|TRBV18|.
TGTGCCAGCTCACCACGGGGAGACTATGGCTACACCTTC
CASSPRGDYGYTF
>.|TRBJ1-1|TRBV5-1|.
TGCGCCAGCAGCCCGGAGTTTTCGGTTTTTGCTTTCTTT
CASSPEFSVFAFF
>.|TRBJ1-2|TRBV9|once
TGTGCCAGCAGTTATAGTGTTTATGGCTACACCTTC
CASSYSVYGYTF
>.|TRBJ1-6|TRBV11-2|.
TGTGCCAGCAGCTTAGTGGCGGTGAAGAGCTCCTATAATTCACCCCTCCACTTT
CASSLVAVKSSYNSPLHF